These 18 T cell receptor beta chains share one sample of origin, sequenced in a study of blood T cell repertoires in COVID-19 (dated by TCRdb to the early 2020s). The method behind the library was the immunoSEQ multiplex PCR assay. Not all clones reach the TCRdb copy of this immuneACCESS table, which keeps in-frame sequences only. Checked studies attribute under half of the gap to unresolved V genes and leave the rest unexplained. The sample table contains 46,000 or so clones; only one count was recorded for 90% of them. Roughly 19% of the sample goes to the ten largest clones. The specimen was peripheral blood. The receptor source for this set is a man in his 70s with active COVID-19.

This chain's CDR3 is CASSFDGGETQYF. The CDR3 nucleotides are TGTGCCAGCAGTTTTGACGGCGGGGAGACCCAGTACTTC. The chain uses TRBV28 and TRBJ2-5, with a possible D match to TRBD2 (5 bases). This CDR3 has 13 amino acids. V was shortened by 3 bases and J by 5 bases, with 10 bases between the two germline ends. From germline, CDR1 is MDHEN and CDR2 SYDVKM.

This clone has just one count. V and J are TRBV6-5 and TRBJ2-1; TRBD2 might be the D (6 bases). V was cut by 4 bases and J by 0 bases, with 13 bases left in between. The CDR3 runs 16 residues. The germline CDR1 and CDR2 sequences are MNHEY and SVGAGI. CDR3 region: CASSLGGVSSYNEQFF. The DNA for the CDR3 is TGTGCCAGCAGTTTGGGCGGGGTGAGCTCCTACAATGAGCAGTTCTTC.

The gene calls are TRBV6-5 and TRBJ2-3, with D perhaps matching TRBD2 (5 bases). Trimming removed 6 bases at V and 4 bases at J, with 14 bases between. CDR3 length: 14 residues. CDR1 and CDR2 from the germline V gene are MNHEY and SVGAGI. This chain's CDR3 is CASSPAGNPDTQYF. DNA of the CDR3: TGTGCCAGCAGCCCCGCCGGGAACCCAGATACGCAGTATTTT.

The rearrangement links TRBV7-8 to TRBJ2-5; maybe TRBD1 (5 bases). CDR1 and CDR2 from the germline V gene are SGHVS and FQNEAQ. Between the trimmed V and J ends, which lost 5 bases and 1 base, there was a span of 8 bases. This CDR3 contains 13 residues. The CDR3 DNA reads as TGTGCCAGCAGCCTAGACAGCCAAGAGACCCAGTACTTC. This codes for CASSLDSQETQYF. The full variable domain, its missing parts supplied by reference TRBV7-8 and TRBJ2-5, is GAGVSQSPRYKVAKRGQDVALRCDPISGHVSLFWYQQALGQGPEFLTYFQNEAQLDKSGLPSDRFFAERPEGSVSTLKIQRTQQEDSAVYLCASSLDSQETQYFGPGTRLLVL.

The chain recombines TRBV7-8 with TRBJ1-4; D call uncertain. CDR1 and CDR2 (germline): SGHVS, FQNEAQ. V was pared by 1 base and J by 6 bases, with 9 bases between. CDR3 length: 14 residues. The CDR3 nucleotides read TGTGCCAGCAGCTTAGGATTTGGCTATGAAAAACTGTTTTTT. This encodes CASSLGFGYEKLFF.

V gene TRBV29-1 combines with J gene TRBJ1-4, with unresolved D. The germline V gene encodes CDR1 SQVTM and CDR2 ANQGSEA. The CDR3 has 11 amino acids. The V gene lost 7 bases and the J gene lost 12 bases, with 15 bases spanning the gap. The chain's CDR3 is CSARWTGELFF. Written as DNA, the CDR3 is TGCAGCGCCCGATGGACGGGAGAACTGTTTTTT.

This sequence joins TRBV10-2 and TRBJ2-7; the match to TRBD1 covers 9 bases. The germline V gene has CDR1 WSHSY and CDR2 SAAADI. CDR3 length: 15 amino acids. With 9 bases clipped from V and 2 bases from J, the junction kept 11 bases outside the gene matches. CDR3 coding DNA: TGCGCCAGTAATCCCGGGACAGGGTCGACCTACGAGCAGTACTTC. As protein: CASNPGTGSTYEQYF.

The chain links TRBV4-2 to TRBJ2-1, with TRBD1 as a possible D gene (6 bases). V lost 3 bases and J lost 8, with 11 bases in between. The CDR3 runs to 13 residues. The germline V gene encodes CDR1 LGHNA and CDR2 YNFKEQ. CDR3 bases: TGTGCCAGCAGCCAGTCCAGGGGCGATGAGCAGTTCTTC. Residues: CASSQSRGDEQFF.

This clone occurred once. CDR3 nucleotide sequence: TGTGCCAGCAGCTCACTCGGTGTGGTGAATTCACCCCTCCACTTT. Protein product: CASSSLGVVNSPLHF. The genes are TRBV7-2 and TRBJ1-6, with D uncertain. The CDR3 totals 15 residues. Trimming removed 4 bases from V and 7 bases from J, with 14 bases in between. Looked up from germline, CDR1 is SGHTA and CDR2 is FQGNSA.

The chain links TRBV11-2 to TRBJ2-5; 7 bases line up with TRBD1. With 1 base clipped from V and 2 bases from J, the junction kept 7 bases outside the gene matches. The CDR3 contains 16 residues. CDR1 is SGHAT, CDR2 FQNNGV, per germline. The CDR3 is CASSLGTGLRQETQYF. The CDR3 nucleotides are TGTGCCAGCAGCTTAGGGACAGGACTTCGGCAAGAGACCCAGTACTTC.

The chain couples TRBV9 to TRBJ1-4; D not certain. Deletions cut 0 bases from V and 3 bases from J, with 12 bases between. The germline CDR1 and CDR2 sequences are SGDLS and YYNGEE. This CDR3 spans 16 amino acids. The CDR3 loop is CASSVGSTGSNEKLFF. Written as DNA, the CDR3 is TGTGCCAGCAGCGTAGGATCGACGGGGTCTAATGAAAAACTGTTTTTT.

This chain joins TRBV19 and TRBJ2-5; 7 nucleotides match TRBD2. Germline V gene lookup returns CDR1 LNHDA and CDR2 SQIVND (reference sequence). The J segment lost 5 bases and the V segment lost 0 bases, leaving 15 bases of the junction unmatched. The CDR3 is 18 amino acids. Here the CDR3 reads CASSIDGPALAIGETQYF. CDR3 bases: TGTGCCAGTAGTATAGATGGCCCCGCACTAGCGATAGGCGAGACCCAGTACTTC.

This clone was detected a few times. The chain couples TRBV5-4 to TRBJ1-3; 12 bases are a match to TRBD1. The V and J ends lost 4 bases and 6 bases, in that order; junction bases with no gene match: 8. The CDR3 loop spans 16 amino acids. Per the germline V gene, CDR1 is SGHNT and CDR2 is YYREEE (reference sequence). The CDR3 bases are TGTGCCAGCAGCGCCGGGACAGGGGGCTTAGTAAACACCATATATTTT. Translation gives CASSAGTGGLVNTIYF.

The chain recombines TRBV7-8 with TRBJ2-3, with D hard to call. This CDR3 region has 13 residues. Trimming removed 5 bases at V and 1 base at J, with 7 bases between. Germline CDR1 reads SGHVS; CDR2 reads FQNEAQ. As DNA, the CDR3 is TGTGCCAGCAGCCGCAGTGGCACAGATACGCAGTATTTT. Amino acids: CASSRSGTDTQYF.

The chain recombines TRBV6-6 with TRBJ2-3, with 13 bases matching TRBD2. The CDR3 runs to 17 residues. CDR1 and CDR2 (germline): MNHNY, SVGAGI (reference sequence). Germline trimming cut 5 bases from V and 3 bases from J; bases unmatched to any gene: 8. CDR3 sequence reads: CASSRTSGRIGTDTQYF. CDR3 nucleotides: TGTGCCAGCAGTCGGACTAGCGGGAGAATTGGAACAGATACGCAGTATTTT.

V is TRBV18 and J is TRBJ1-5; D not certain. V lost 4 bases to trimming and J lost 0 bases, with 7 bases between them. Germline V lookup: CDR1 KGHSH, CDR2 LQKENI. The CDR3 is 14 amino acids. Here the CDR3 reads CASSLTDSNQPQHF. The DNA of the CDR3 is TGTGCCAGCTCACTTACAGATAGCAATCAGCCCCAGCATTTT.

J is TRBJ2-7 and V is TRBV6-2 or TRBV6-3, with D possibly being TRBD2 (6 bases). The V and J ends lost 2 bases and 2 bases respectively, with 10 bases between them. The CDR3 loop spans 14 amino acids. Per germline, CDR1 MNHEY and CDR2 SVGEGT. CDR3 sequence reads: CASSYGGNTYEQYF. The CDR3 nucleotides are TGTGCCAGCAGTTACGGAGGGAATACCTACGAGCAGTACTTC.

The CDR3 sequence: CASSWTGSYEQYF. CDR3 DNA: TGTGCCAGCAGCTGGACAGGATCCTACGAGCAGTACTTC. V is TRBV28 and J is TRBJ2-7, with TRBD1 identical over 7 bases. The V gene end was trimmed by 6 bases and the J gene end by 1 base; junction bases not matched to a gene: 3. The CDR3 extends over 13 amino acids. From germline, CDR1 is MDHEN and CDR2 SYDVKM.